This is a list of T cell receptor beta chains from one sample in a study of control samples from healthy donors and cancer patients. Measured with immunoSEQ multiplex PCR; TCRdb has only the in-frame clones, and not every one. The sample consists of about 12,000 clones, 70% to 90% of them appearing once. Sequenced sample: formalin-fixed, paraffin-embedded tissue. These receptors were taken from a male donor with melanoma. Each CDR3 is given with its conserved first and last residue. A D gene is named only where the DNA matches it firmly. Where a row states a size, it is once, few, many or the class of an expanded clone; other rows omit it.

d_call clone_size j_call v_call cdr3_nt cdr3_aa
. . TRBJ2-5 TRBV19 TGTGCCAGTAAACCGGGACCGCTTCAAGAGACCCAGTACTTC CASKPGPLQETQYF
. once TRBJ1-3 TRBV11-3 TGTGCCAGCAAAAGGGGCTTTGGAAACACCATATATTTT CASKRGFGNTIYF
. . TRBJ1-3 TRBV2 TGTGCCAGCACCAACGACCCGTTCCTTGGAAACACCATATATTTT CASTNDPFLGNTIYF
. once TRBJ1-1 TRBV7-6 TGTGCCAGCAGCTTAAGAAGAGACACTGAAGCTTTCTTT CASSLRRDTEAFF
. . TRBJ1-5 TRBV6-2/TRBV6-3 TGTGCCAGCAGTTGGAAGCGGGGGGGTTGGGGTCAGCCCCAGCATTTT CASSWKRGGWGQPQHF
TRBD1 . TRBJ2-2 TRBV5-8 TGTGCCAGCAGCTTTGAGGGGGCGCCGAACACCGGGGAGCTGTTTTTT CASSFEGAPNTGELFF
TRBD2 . TRBJ2-3 TRBV13 TGTGCCAGCAGCCGAACCCGACTAGCGGGGCCGGCCACAGATACGCAGTATTTT CASSRTRLAGPATDTQYF
TRBD1 . TRBJ2-3 TRBV4-1 TGCGCCAGCAGCCAGAAGACAGGGACAGATACGCAGTATTTT CASSQKTGTDTQYF
TRBD2 . TRBJ2-2 TRBV7-9 TGTGCCAGCAGCCCCCTAGCGGGAGGTTCCGGGGAGCTGTTTTTT CASSPLAGGSGELFF
. . TRBJ2-4 TRBV6-5 TGTGCCAGCAGTTACACAAGGGCAAACATTCAGTACTTC CASSYTRANIQYF
. . TRBJ2-1 TRBV3-1/TRBV3-2 TGTGCCAGCAGCCTAAACTCACCTATCAATGAGCAGTTCTTC CASSLNSPINEQFF
. . TRBJ2-3 TRBV10-3 TGTGCCATCGCTTCCGCAGATACGCAGTATTTT CAIASADTQYF
. few TRBJ2-5 TRBV4-1 TGCGCCAGCAGCCTCGGGGAGACCCAGTACTTC CASSLGETQYF
TRBD1 . TRBJ1-2 TRBV7-2 TGTGCCAGCAGCTATAGTCACAGGGGGACCAACTATGGCTACACCTTC CASSYSHRGTNYGYTF
TRBD2 . TRBJ2-1 TRBV11-2 TGTGCCAGCAGCTTTACCATTCTAGCGGGGGCCTACAATGAGCAGTTCTTC CASSFTILAGAYNEQFF
. . TRBJ2-7 TRBV12-3/TRBV12-4 TGTGCCAGCAGTTTCCGGAATAACTACGAGCAATACTTC CASSFRNNYEQYF
TRBD2 . TRBJ2-7 TRBV6-5 TGTGCCAGCAGTTACTCAAGGCGGGAGGGCGCCTACGAGCAGTACTTC CASSYSRREGAYEQYF
. once TRBJ2-1 TRBV11-2 TGTGCCAGCAGCTTAGTCGGGGTGGGCTACAATGAGCAGTTCTTC CASSLVGVGYNEQFF
. . TRBJ2-1 TRBV11-2 TGTGCCAGCAGAAACTACAATGAGCAGTTCTTC CASRNYNEQFF
. . TRBJ2-7 TRBV6-5 TGTGCCAGCAGTTACAGGGCCCTCTACGAGCAGTACTTC CASSYRALYEQYF
. . TRBJ2-7 TRBV7-9 TGTGCCAGCAGCCTTGTGGAGGGCTCCTCCTACGAGCAGTACTTC CASSLVEGSSYEQYF
TRBD2 . TRBJ2-6 TRBV9 TGTACCAGCAGCGTGAGCGGGAGGGCCTCTGGGGCCAACGTCCTGACTTTC CTSSVSGRASGANVLTF
TRBD1 . TRBJ2-2 TRBV11-2 TGTGCCAGCAGCAAAGGGACAGGGGTATCGACCGGGGAGCTGTTTTTT CASSKGTGVSTGELFF
. . TRBJ1-4 TRBV3-1/TRBV3-2 TGTGCCAGCAGCCAAGATCGGACTCGGGGGGAAAAACTGTTTTTT CASSQDRTRGEKLFF
TRBD1 . TRBJ2-1 TRBV5-1 TGCGCCAGCAGCTTGGTGGGACAGGGCTACAATGAGCAGTTCTTC CASSLVGQGYNEQFF
. . TRBJ2-1 TRBV21-1 TGTGCCAGCAACCAAAGAGGGAGGGTTGCAGATAATGAGCAGTTCTTC CASNQRGRVADNEQFF
. . TRBJ2-5 TRBV7-9 TGTGCCAGCAGCTTCGGGCAAGAGGCCCAGTACTTC CASSFGQEAQYF
. . TRBJ1-1 TRBV6-5 TGTGCCAGCAGTAGACATTATACGGCCCCTGAAGCTTTCTTT CASSRHYTAPEAFF